A single sample gave rise to the 27 T cell receptor beta chains below, sequenced in a study of shared clonotypes between healthy human individuals. The protocol was immunoSEQ multiplex PCR, while the TCRdb copy is restricted to in-frame clones and leaves out a portion. Of some 1.4 million clones in the sample, roughly 95% are singletons; the top ten hold 1% to 1.5%. Sequencing was carried out using naive CD4+ T cells sorted from blood. Regarding subset: CD45RA+ positively selected. The receptors originated from a man between 25 and 39 years old in good health.

The V and J genes are TRBV5-4 and TRBJ1-4; no clear D gene. Per the germline V gene, CDR1 is SGHNT and CDR2 is YYREEE (reference sequence). The germline V and J ends were trimmed by 1 base and 8 bases, with 9 bases remaining between them. The CDR3 loop spans 13 amino acids. The CDR3 DNA follows: TGTGCCAGCAGCTTGAGGATATTAGAAAAACTGTTTTTT. Its translation: CASSLRILEKLFF. Supplemented by reference TRBV5-4 and TRBJ1-4, the full variable domain reads ETGVTQSPTHLIKTRGQQVTLRCSSQSGHNTVSWYQQALGQGPQFIFQYYREEENGRGNFPPRFSGLQFPNYSSELNVNALELDDSALYLCASSLRILEKLFFGSGTQLSVL.

The chain has TRBV5-4 and TRBJ2-3, with D tentatively TRBD1 (6 bases). Deletions cut 0 bases from V and 1 base from J, with 12 bases between. The length of the CDR3 is 16 residues. Germline V gives CDR1 SGHNT, CDR2 YYREEE (reference sequence). The CDR3: CASSLVAGERTDTQYF. In DNA form, the CDR3 reads TGTGCCAGCAGCTTGGTGGCAGGGGAGCGCACAGATACGCAGTATTTT.

The chain couples TRBV28 to TRBJ1-1; D unresolved. Germline CDR1 and CDR2: MDHEN and SYDVKM. This CDR3 comprises 13 residues. V lost 6 bases, J lost 1 base, and 9 bases lay in between. CDR3 residues: CASRPSPNTEAFF. The CDR3 coding sequence is TGTGCCAGCAGACCCTCCCCGAACACTGAAGCTTTCTTT.

The chain joins TRBV7-9 to TRBJ2-2, with D possibly being TRBD2 (5 bases). V dropped 6 bases and J dropped 1 base, with 15 bases sitting between them. The CDR3 is made up of 16 amino acids. Per the germline V gene, CDR1 is SEHNR and CDR2 is FQNEAQ (reference sequence). CDR3 in amino acids: CASSPSGTRNTGELFF. CDR3 nucleotides: TGTGCCAGCAGTCCCTCAGGAACTAGGAACACCGGGGAGCTGTTTTTT.

The V and J genes are TRBV19 and TRBJ2-2; TRBD2 agrees at 12 bases. Germline assignment: CDR1 LNHDA and CDR2 SQIVND (reference sequence). CDR3 length equals 15 residues. J was trimmed by 4 bases and V by 7 bases; bases with no gene match: 4. Here the CDR3 DNA reads TGTGCCAGTACTGAGACTAGCGGGGGCACCGGGGAGCTGTTTTTT. Translating it yields CASTETSGGTGELFF.

The table lists this clone with a count of one. The chain has TRBV14 and TRBJ2-1, with 8 positions matching TRBD2. Germline V CDR1 and CDR2: SGHDN, FVKESK. The CDR3 totals 14 residues. Unmatched junction bases numbered 6, after V lost 2 bases and J lost 9 bases. This CDR3 reads CASSQIRGGTEQFF. CDR3 sequence (DNA): TGTGCCAGCAGCCAAATCCGGGGGGGCACTGAGCAGTTCTTC.

This clone was seen a single time. The gene calls are TRBV21-1 and TRBJ2-2; TRBD1, the table's D call, was not compared with the DNA. TRBV21-1 is an annotated pseudogene. The CDR3 is made up of 14 amino acids. CDR3 bases: TGTGCCAGCAGCAAAGGTCAGGGGTCCGGGGAGCTGTTTTTT. Its protein is CASSKGQGSGELFF.

J is TRBJ2-7 and V is TRBV6-5, with 9 bases identical to TRBD1. Trimming at V came to 6 bases and at J to 7 bases, leaving 7 bases not matched to a gene. The CDR3 is 13 residues long. Per the germline V gene, CDR1 is MNHEY and CDR2 is SVGAGI. The CDR3 sequence: CASRPGQGGEQYF. In DNA form, the CDR3 reads TGTGCCAGCAGACCGGGACAGGGAGGAGAGCAGTACTTC.

The chain carries TRBV7-8 and TRBJ2-6; unclear D gene. The germline gives CDR1 SGHVS, CDR2 FQNEAQ. Deletions cut 2 bases from V and 1 base from J, with 12 bases between. This CDR3 comprises 17 residues. In DNA form, the CDR3 reads TGTGCCAGCAGCTTACGCCTCGTGGGGTCTGGGGCCAACGTCCTGACTTTC. Its protein is CASSLRLVGSGANVLTF.

The sample holds one count of this clone. The chain uses TRBV6-1 and TRBJ2-5; 7 bases fit TRBD1. This CDR3 comprises 14 residues. The V gene's germline CDR1 is MNHNS and CDR2 SASEGT. V was pared by 3 bases and J by 7 bases, with 8 bases of the junction left unmatched. The CDR3 reads CASSEDRSIGTQYF. DNA for the CDR3: TGTGCCAGCAGTGAGGACAGGTCTATTGGGACCCAGTACTTC.

This clone has only one observation. The chain combines TRBV6-1 with TRBJ1-4; 7 nucleotides line up with TRBD1. Germline V gives CDR1 MNHNS, CDR2 SASEGT. The CDR3 has 15 amino acids. Germline trimming cut 7 bases from V and 0 bases from J; bases unmatched to any gene: 5. This chain's CDR3 is CASTRTGATNEKLFF. CDR3 nucleotide sequence: TGTGCCAGCACAAGGACAGGAGCAACTAATGAAAAACTGTTTTTT.

The chain combines TRBV29-1 with TRBJ2-5; TRBD1 matches 8 bases. Germline V gene sequence: CDR1 SQVTM, CDR2 ANQGSEA. The junction had 9 bases not matched to a gene; V was cut back by 7 bases and J by 2 bases. CDR3 length equals 14 residues. CDR3 region: CSAVGQAYQETQYF. The CDR3 DNA is TGCAGCGCGGTGGGACAGGCCTATCAAGAGACCCAGTACTTC.

This clone was picked up a small number of times. This chain joins TRBV7-6 and TRBJ2-2, with D uncertain. The CDR3 sequence is 13 residues long. Looked up from germline, CDR1 is SGHVS and CDR2 is FNYEAQ. Trimming cost V 4 bases and J 3 bases, with 6 bases left between them. The CDR3 is CASSSLYTGELFF. The CDR3 DNA sequence: TGTGCCAGCAGCTCCCTCTACACCGGGGAGCTGTTTTTT.

This rearrangement joins TRBV7-9 to TRBJ2-7; a weak D match, TRBD2 (6 bases). The CDR3 covers 15 residues. The ends were cut back, 5 bases at V and 0 bases at J, with 14 bases in the middle. Germline-derived CDR1 and CDR2 are SEHNR and FQNEAQ (reference sequence). CDR3 protein: CASSLGLPSSYEQYF. CDR3 in DNA: TGTGCCAGCAGCCTGGGACTGCCGAGCTCCTACGAGCAGTACTTC. The entire variable domain, with the rest obtained from reference TRBV7-9 and TRBJ2-7, is as follows: DTGVSQNPRHKITKRGQNVTFRCDPISEHNRLYWYRQTLGQGPEFLTYFQNEAQLEKSRLLSDRFSAERPKGSFSTLEIQRTEQGDSAMYLCASSLGLPSSYEQYFGPGTRLTVT.

This chain joins TRBV11-2 and TRBJ1-2; D gene ambiguous. The V gene's germline CDR1 is SGHAT and CDR2 FQNNGV. The length of the CDR3 is 11 residues. V dropped 5 bases and J dropped 4 bases, with 5 bases sitting between them. CDR3: CASSKGYGYTF. The CDR3 nucleotides are TGTGCCAGCAGCAAGGGCTATGGCTACACCTTC.

V gene TRBV2 combines with J gene TRBJ1-4; D is ambiguous. Per the germline V gene, CDR1 is SNHLY and CDR2 is FYNNEI. The length of the CDR3 is 14 residues. V was shortened by 1 base and J by 6 bases, with 9 bases between the two germline ends. CDR3 nucleotides: TGTGCCAGCAGTGAAGAAGGGTATGATGAAAAACTGTTTTTT. Residues: CASSEEGYDEKLFF.

The gene calls are TRBV29-1 and TRBJ1-2, with 10 bases lining up with TRBD1. Germline V lookup: CDR1 SQVTM, CDR2 ANQGSEA. V shed 4 bases, J shed 7 bases, and the junction held 6 bases outside the gene matches. The CDR3 loop spans 13 amino acids. CDR3 sequence (DNA): TGCAGCGTTGTAAGGGACAGGGGTTTTGGCTACACCTTC. This sequence encodes CSVVRDRGFGYTF.

The genes are TRBV28 and TRBJ1-1; a possible D gene is TRBD1 (5 bases). The CDR3 consists of 15 residues. Trimming cost V 3 bases and J 5 bases, with 16 bases left between them. The germline V gene encodes CDR1 MDHEN and CDR2 SYDVKM. The CDR3 nucleotides are TGTGCCAGCAGTTTTCATGGGGGAGCGGGGACTGAAGCTTTCTTT. Its protein is CASSFHGGAGTEAFF.

V is TRBV5-1 and J is TRBJ1-1; no firm D call. V shed 4 bases and J shed 0 bases, with 16 bases lying between them. This CDR3 region has 16 residues. The germline CDR1 and CDR2 sequences are SGHRS and YFSETQ. CDR3 residues: CASSDPSAGMNTEAFF. The DNA of the CDR3 is TGCGCCAGCAGCGATCCCTCCGCGGGGATGAACACTGAAGCTTTCTTT.

The rearrangement links TRBV28 to TRBJ1-5; 12 nucleotides agree with TRBD1. Germline trimming cut 6 bases from V and 8 bases from J; bases unmatched to any gene: 8. Germline lookup yields CDR1 MDHEN and CDR2 SYDVKM. The CDR3 totals 15 residues. CDR3 sequence (DNA): TGTGCCAGCAGGGGGGACAGGGGGCCGCCGAAGCCCCAGCATTTT. It translates to CASRGDRGPPKPQHF.

This clone came up once. This specimen includes other DNA sequences encoding the same CDR3. The J gene is TRBJ2-7, the V gene TRBV19; 8 bases line up with TRBD1. Per the germline V gene, CDR1 is LNHDA and CDR2 is SQIVND (reference sequence). This CDR3 contains 15 residues. Trimming at V came to 5 bases and at J to 2 bases, leaving 8 bases not matched to a gene. The CDR3, as DNA: TGTGCCAGTAGTTATCCCGGACAGGGAACCTACGAGCAGTACTTC. Translating it yields CASSYPGQGTYEQYF.

This rearrangement joins TRBV5-4 to TRBJ2-7; 9 bases match TRBD1. There are 16 residues in the CDR3. Germline V CDR1 and CDR2: SGHNT, YYREEE (reference sequence). The trim removed 3 bases at V and 1 base at J, leaving 8 bases unmatched. CDR3 sequence: CASSSRAGQGSYEQYF. Here the CDR3 DNA reads TGTGCCAGCAGCTCCCGAGCGGGACAGGGATCCTACGAGCAGTACTTC.

This clone was seen only once. The chain has TRBV2 and TRBJ1-2; D gene ambiguous. The CDR3 consists of 11 residues. Germline V gene lookup returns CDR1 SNHLY and CDR2 FYNNEI. Trimming shortened V by 6 bases and J by 7 bases, and 9 bases separated the two germline ends. As DNA, the CDR3 is TGTGCCAGCAGGGCCGAGGGTGGCTACACCTTC. Its translation is CASRAEGGYTF.

Comment on this clone: The same CDR3 is also encoded by other DNA sequences in this sample. The chain has TRBV30 and TRBJ2-3; D is unresolved. Germline values: CDR1 GTSNPN, CDR2 SVGIG (reference sequence). Trimming cost V 3 bases and J 4 bases, with 5 bases left between them. The CDR3 runs to 11 residues. The CDR3 reads CAWSPSDTQYF. In DNA, the CDR3 is TGTGCCTGGAGCCCCTCAGATACGCAGTATTTT.

The chain links TRBV2 to TRBJ1-1; a possible D gene is TRBD1 (5 bases). V was clipped by 5 bases and J by 4 bases, with 11 bases between them. The CDR3 runs to 13 residues. Germline V gene data show CDR1 as SNHLY and CDR2 as FYNNEI. CDR3 sequence: CASSSQAGTEAFF. CDR3 bases: TGTGCCAGCAGTTCACAGGCAGGCACTGAAGCTTTCTTT.

The J gene is TRBJ1-6, the V gene TRBV7-9, with D hard to call. Germline values: CDR1 SEHNR, CDR2 FQNEAQ (reference sequence). Between the trimmed V and J ends, which lost 1 base and 0 bases, there was a span of 7 bases. This CDR3 spans 16 amino acids. The CDR3 protein is CASSLGQSSYNSPLHF. DNA for the CDR3: TGTGCCAGCAGCTTAGGCCAGAGCTCCTATAATTCACCCCTCCACTTT. The full variable domain, rest sourced from reference TRBV7-9 and TRBJ1-6, is DTGVSQNPRHKITKRGQNVTFRCDPISEHNRLYWYRQTLGQGPEFLTYFQNEAQLEKSRLLSDRFSAERPKGSFSTLEIQRTEQGDSAMYLCASSLGQSSYNSPLHFGNGTRLTVT.

The chain links TRBV5-1 to TRBJ2-1; D may be TRBD2 (5 bases). Trimming took off 3 bases at V and 5 bases at J, with 12 bases between the two ends. The germline CDR1 and CDR2 sequences are SGHRS and YFSETQ. The CDR3 consists of 14 residues. The CDR3 DNA sequence: TGCGCCAGCAGCTGGATGGGTAGCGACAATGAGCAGTTCTTC. Protein product: CASSWMGSDNEQFF. Based on the CDR3 plus reference TRBV5-1 and TRBJ2-1, the full variable domain is KAGVTQTPRYLIKTRGQQVTLSCSPISGHRSVSWYQQTPGQGLQFLFEYFSETQRNKGNFPGRFSGRQFSNSRSEMNVSTLELGDSALYLCASSWMGSDNEQFFGPGTRLTVL.